Listed below are T cell receptor beta chains from one sample, sequenced in a study of molecular identifiers for immune sequencing clone quantification. One entry per CDR3 protein results from TCRdb running MiXCR on the PCR reads. The table has about 510,000 distinct CDR3 sequences, around 23% seen once. The sequenced sample was naive CD8+ T cells from blood, with Jurkat cell RNA spiked in. The receptors shown here come from a human donor in good health. Some libraries in this study had Jurkat cell RNA spiked in. Both conserved end residues are part of each CDR3. The D gene is left open where the match is weak. Size is stated for part of the rows, as once, few or many counts, or as a class when the clone is expanded.

clone_size | j_call | v_call | d_call | cdr3_aa
. | TRBJ2-3 | TRBV9 | . | CASSVASGRNPVADTQYF
. | TRBJ2-5 | TRBV20-1 | TRBD1 | CSATTGLQETQYF
many | TRBJ1-5 | TRBV7-3 | . | CASSAPQTGGRKLNQPQHF
. | TRBJ2-7 | TRBV20-1 | TRBD1 | CSARVLGQRGFEQYF
. | TRBJ2-7 | TRBV2 | TRBD1 | CASSAQGTGGGYEQYF
few | TRBJ1-1 | TRBV6-2/TRBV6-3 | TRBD1 | CASSYGTGGHTEAFF
many | TRBJ1-1 | TRBV13 | . | CASSLWQRRPGAFF
few | TRBJ1-1 | TRBV6-1 | . | CASSEANLGVPNTEAFF
many | TRBJ1-1 | TRBV6-2/TRBV6-3 | . | CASSDGQYDEAFF
. | TRBJ1-1 | TRBV6-6 | . | CASSYSPAGGPDAFF
. | TRBJ2-2 | TRBV6-5 | . | CASSYWALGTGELFF
few | TRBJ1-4 | TRBV6-5 | TRBD1 | CASSGGGAIHEKLFF
. | TRBJ1-1 | TRBV29-1 | TRBD1 | CSVPGQGNTEAFF
. | TRBJ2-7 | TRBV6-9 | . | CASSYLGGAASFYEQYF
. | TRBJ2-7 | TRBV19 | TRBD2 | CASSIGSGLAAYEQYF
. | TRBJ1-1 | TRBV7-6 | TRBD1 | CASSFDRGATEAFF
few | TRBJ2-2 | TRBV6-5 | TRBD2 | CASSYGVAGRITGELFF
once | TRBJ1-5 | TRBV4-1 | . | CASSQGMGCNQPQHF
many | TRBJ1-5 | TRBV4-1 | . | CASSPQAGHQPQHF
. | TRBJ2-5 | TRBV2 | TRBD1 | CASSGDTGEETQYF
. | TRBJ2-6 | TRBV30 | . | CAWSVQGTQDPLSGANVLTF
few | TRBJ2-5 | TRBV27 | TRBD2 | CASSPTGLALIKAQYF
many | TRBJ2-5 | TRBV6-6 | TRBD2 | CASSYPERGLSETQYF
. | TRBJ1-1 | TRBV28 | . | CASSSDRTTEAFF
few | TRBJ1-5 | TRBV27 | . | CASSITGPGYGQPQHF